Presented here are 14 T cell receptor beta chains from one specimen sequenced in a study of CD4+ T cells in melanoma. Data came from immunoSEQ multiplex PCR; TCRdb stores just in-frame clones and leaves some out. The data show around 10,000 clones, with around 63% seen just once and roughly 11% held by the top ten. What was sequenced was cells from a culture (not recorded whether cultured in vitro). Receptors originate from a human donor with melanoma.

The chain employs TRBV2 and TRBJ2-2; D call uncertain. CDR3 length: 14 amino acids. Between the trimmed V and J ends, which lost 7 bases and 6 bases, there was a span of 15 bases. The V gene's germline CDR1 is SNHLY and CDR2 FYNNEI. CDR3 amino acids: CASKKTDAAGELFF. In DNA form, the CDR3 reads TGTGCCAGCAAAAAGACTGACGCTGCCGGGGAGCTGTTTTTT.

V and J are TRBV6-1 and TRBJ2-1; D gene uncertain. Trimming removed 3 bases from V and 8 bases from J, with 8 bases in between. CDR1 is MNHNS, CDR2 SASEGT, per germline. This CDR3 spans 12 amino acids. This chain's CDR3 is CASSDSFYEQFF. DNA for the CDR3: TGTGCCAGCAGTGATTCTTTCTATGAGCAGTTCTTC.

The chain couples TRBV7-2 to TRBJ1-5; maybe TRBD1 (6 bases). Germline V gene data show CDR1 as SGHTA and CDR2 as FQGNSA. The CDR3 spans 15 residues. V gave up 5 bases and J gave up 7 bases, with 18 bases separating them. In nucleotides, the CDR3 is TGTGCCAGCAGCCCAAAAAGTGGGGGCGGCCAGCCCCAGCATTTT. Protein: CASSPKSGGGQPQHF.

The chain is built from TRBV7-3 and TRBJ2-7, with TRBD1 matching 7 bases. Trimming removed 5 bases from V and 2 bases from J; junction bases left unmatched: 9. In germline, CDR1 is SGHTA, CDR2 FQGTGA. There are 15 residues in the CDR3. The CDR3 here is CASSPTSGQTYEQYF. CDR3 bases: TGTGCCAGCAGCCCAACCTCGGGACAGACCTACGAGCAGTACTTC.

The chain is built from TRBV27 and TRBJ2-1; TRBD2 matches 9 bases. In germline, CDR1 is MNHEY, CDR2 SMNVEV (reference sequence). Trimming took 8 bases from V and 4 from J; bases not matched to a gene: 9. The CDR3 is 15 amino acids. Here the CDR3 reads CASQPGTSYYNEQFF. The CDR3 coding sequence is TGTGCCAGCCAGCCCGGGACTAGCTATTACAATGAGCAGTTCTTC.

The chain joins TRBV19 to TRBJ2-5; D is unresolved. Trimming cost V 3 bases and J 2 bases, with 10 bases left between them. Germline lookup yields CDR1 LNHDA and CDR2 SQIVND (reference sequence). The CDR3 runs 14 residues. CDR3 in amino acids: CASSIGPTQETQYF. The CDR3 region has the DNA TGTGCCAGTAGTATCGGGCCTACGCAAGAGACCCAGTACTTC.

The chain employs TRBV5-4 and TRBJ1-4; 11 nucleotides align to TRBD1. Germline assignment: CDR1 SGHNT and CDR2 YYREEE (reference sequence). This CDR3 region has 17 residues. With V trimmed by 3 bases and J by 3 bases, 7 bases remained unmatched. The CDR3 nucleotides read TGTGCCAGCAGCTCCCGGACAGGGGGCGCCTCTAATGAAAAACTGTTTTTT. Translating gives CASSSRTGGASNEKLFF.

The V and J genes are TRBV7-9 and TRBJ2-3; D possibly corresponds to TRBD1 (7 bases). This CDR3 comprises 15 residues. Trimming pared 6 bases from V and 0 bases from J, leaving 13 bases between. From germline, CDR1 is SEHNR and CDR2 FQNEAQ (reference sequence). The CDR3 bases are TGTGCCAGCAGTTACCAGGGGGGAAGCACAGATACGCAGTATTTT. Its protein is CASSYQGGSTDTQYF.

This clone was observed a few times. The DNA of the CDR3 is TGTGCCAGCTCAGTCACCGGGACAGGGGGCACCGGGGAGCTGTTTTTT. Its translation: CASSVTGTGGTGELFF. The J gene is TRBJ2-2, the V gene TRBV18, with 11 bases that match TRBD1. Trimming removed 5 bases from V and 4 bases from J; junction bases left unmatched: 6. Germline loops: CDR1 KGHSH, CDR2 LQKENI. The CDR3 totals 16 residues. The variable domain in full, completed from reference TRBV18 and TRBJ2-2, reads NAGVMQNPRHLVRRRGQEARLRCSPMKGHSHVYWYRQLPEEGLKFMVYLQKENIIDESGMPKERFSAEFPKEGPSILRIQQVVRGDSAAYFCASSVTGTGGTGELFFGEGSRLTVL.

The DNA for the CDR3 is TGTGCCAGCAGCCATGGGGGCCCCTACGAGCAGTACTTC. Its translation is CASSHGGPYEQYF. The rearrangement uses TRBV14 and TRBJ2-7; TRBD1 might be the D (6 bases). The CDR3 totals 13 residues. The V and J ends lost 3 bases and 2 bases respectively, with 8 bases between them. Germline-derived CDR1 and CDR2 are SGHDN and FVKESK.

The V and J genes are TRBV30 and TRBJ2-6; D is unresolved. V was shortened by 0 bases and J by 2 bases, with 2 bases between the two germline ends. Germline lookup yields CDR1 GTSNPN and CDR2 SVGIG (reference sequence). The CDR3 runs 13 residues. This chain's CDR3 is CAWSVPGANVLTF. The CDR3 DNA reads TGTGCCTGGAGTGTACCTGGGGCCAACGTCCTGACTTTC.

This chain uses TRBV10-2 with TRBJ2-7; TRBD1 agrees at 7 bases. CDR1 is WSHSY and CDR2 is SAAADI in the germline V gene. Germline trimming cut 6 bases from V and 6 bases from J; bases unmatched to any gene: 5. The CDR3 spans 12 residues. CDR3 DNA sequence: TGCGCCAGCAGCAGCGACAGGGCCGAGCAGTACTTC. Translation: CASSSDRAEQYF.

The chain has TRBV7-2 and TRBJ1-5; D is uncertain. Trimming stripped 6 bases from V and 3 bases from J, with 9 bases between. The length of the CDR3 is 13 residues. Germline V CDR1 and CDR2: SGHTA, FQGNSA. The CDR3 DNA follows: TGTGCCAGCAGACGTGGTAACAATCAGCCCCAGCATTTT. Encoded protein: CASRRGNNQPQHF.

The rearrangement joins TRBV11-1 to TRBJ1-1, with a possible D match to TRBD1 (5 bases). Between the trimmed V and J ends, which lost 5 bases and 5 bases, there was a span of 18 bases. Germline assignment: CDR1 SGHAT and CDR2 FQDESV (reference sequence). This CDR3 contains 15 residues. The CDR3 bases are TGTGCCAGCAGCCCCTTCTCGACGGGGGGGACTGAAGCTTTCTTT. Translating gives CASSPFSTGGTEAFF.